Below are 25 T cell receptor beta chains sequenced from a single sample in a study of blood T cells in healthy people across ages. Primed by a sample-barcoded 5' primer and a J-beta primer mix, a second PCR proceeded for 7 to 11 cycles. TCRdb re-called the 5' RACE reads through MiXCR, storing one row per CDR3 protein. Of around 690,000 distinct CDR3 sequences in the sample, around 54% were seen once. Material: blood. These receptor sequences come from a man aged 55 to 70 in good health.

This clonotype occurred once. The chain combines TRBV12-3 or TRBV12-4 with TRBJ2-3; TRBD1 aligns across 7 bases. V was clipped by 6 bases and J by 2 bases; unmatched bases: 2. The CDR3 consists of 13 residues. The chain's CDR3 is CASRDRNTDTQYF. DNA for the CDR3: TGTGCCAGCAGGGACAGGAACACAGATACGCAGTATTTT.

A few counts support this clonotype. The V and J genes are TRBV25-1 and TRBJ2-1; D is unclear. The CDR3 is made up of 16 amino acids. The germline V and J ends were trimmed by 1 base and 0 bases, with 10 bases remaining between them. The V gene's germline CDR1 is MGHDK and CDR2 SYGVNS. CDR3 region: CASSELDLSSYNEQFF. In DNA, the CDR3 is TGTGCCAGCAGTGAATTAGACCTGAGCTCCTACAATGAGCAGTTCTTC.

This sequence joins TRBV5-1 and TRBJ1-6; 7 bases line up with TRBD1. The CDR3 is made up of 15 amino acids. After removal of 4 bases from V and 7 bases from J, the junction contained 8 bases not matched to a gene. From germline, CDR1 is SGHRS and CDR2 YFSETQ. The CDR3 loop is CASSTQLDRNSPLHF. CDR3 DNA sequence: TGCGCCAGCAGCACCCAACTGGACAGGAATTCACCCCTCCACTTT.

The CDR3, as DNA: TGTGCCAGCGGGTCCAGGGCTAACTATGGCTACACCTTC. Its protein product is CASGSRANYGYTF. The gene calls are TRBV6-5 and TRBJ1-2; D is perhaps TRBD1 (5 bases). CDR1 is MNHEY, CDR2 SVGAGI, per germline. With 8 bases removed from V and 0 bases from J, the gap between germline ends came to 10 bases. CDR3 length: 13 residues.

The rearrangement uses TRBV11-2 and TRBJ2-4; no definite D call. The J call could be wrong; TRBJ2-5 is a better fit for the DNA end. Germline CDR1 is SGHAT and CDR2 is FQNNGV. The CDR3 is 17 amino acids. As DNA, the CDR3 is TGTGCCAGCAGCTTAGATTACCAGGCCCCTGAGAAAGAGACCCAGTACTTC. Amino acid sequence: CASSLDYQAPEKETQYF.

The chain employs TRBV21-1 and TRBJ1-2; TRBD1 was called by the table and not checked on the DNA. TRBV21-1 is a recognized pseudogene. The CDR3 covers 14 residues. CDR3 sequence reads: CASSTTGPPYGYTF. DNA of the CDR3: TGTGCCAGCAGCACCACAGGGCCCCCTTATGGCTACACCTTC.

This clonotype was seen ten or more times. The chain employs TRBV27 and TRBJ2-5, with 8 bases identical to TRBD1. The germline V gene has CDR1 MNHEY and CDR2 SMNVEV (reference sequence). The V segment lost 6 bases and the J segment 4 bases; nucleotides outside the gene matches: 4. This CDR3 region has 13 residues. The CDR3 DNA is TGTGCCAGCAGGACAACAGGGGGAGAGACCCAGTACTTC. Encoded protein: CASRTTGGETQYF.

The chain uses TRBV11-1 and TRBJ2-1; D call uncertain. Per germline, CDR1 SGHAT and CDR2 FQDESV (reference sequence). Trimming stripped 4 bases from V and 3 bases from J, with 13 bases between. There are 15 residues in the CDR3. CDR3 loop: CASSSRSVVYNEQFF. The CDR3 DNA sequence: TGTGCCAGCAGCTCTCGTTCGGTAGTCTACAATGAGCAGTTCTTC.

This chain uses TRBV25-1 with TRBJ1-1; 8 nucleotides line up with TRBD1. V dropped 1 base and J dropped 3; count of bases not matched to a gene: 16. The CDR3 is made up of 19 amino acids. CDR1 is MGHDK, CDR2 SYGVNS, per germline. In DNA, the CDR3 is TGTGCCAGCAGTGAATCTCCTGGTCAGGGGGCCTCCGTGGACACTGAAGCTTTCTTT. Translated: CASSESPGQGASVDTEAFF. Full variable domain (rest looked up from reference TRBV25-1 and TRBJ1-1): EADIYQTPRYLVIGTGKKITLECSQTMGHDKMYWYQQDPGMELHLIHYSYGVNSTEKGDLSSESTVSRIRTEHFPLTLESARPSHTSQYLCASSESPGQGASVDTEAFFGQGTRLTVV.

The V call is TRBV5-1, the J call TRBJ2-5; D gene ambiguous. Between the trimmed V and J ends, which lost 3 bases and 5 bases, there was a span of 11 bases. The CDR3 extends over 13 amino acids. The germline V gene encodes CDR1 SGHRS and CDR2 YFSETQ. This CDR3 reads CASSWTHGETQYF. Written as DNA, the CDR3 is TGCGCCAGCAGCTGGACCCACGGGGAGACCCAGTACTTC.

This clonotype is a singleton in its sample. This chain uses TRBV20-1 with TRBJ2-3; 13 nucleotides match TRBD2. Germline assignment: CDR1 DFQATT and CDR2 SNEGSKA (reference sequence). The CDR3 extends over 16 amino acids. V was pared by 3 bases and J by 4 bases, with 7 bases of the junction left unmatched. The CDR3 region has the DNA TGCAGTGCTAGCGTTCCAACTAGCGGGGGGGCAGATACGCAGTATTTT. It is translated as CSASVPTSGGADTQYF.

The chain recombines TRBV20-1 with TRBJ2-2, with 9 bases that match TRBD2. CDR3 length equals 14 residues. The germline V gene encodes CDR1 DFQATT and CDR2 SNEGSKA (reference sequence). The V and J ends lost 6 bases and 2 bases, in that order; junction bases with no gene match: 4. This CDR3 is CSATGTSNTGELFF. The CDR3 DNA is TGCAGTGCGACCGGGACTAGCAACACCGGGGAGCTGTTTTTT.

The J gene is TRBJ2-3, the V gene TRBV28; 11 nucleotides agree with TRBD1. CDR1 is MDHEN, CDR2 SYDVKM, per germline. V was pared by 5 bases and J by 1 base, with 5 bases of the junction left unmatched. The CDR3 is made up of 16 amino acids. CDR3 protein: CASSPPGQGGTDTQYF. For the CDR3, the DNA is TGTGCCAGCAGTCCACCGGGACAGGGGGGCACAGATACGCAGTATTTT.

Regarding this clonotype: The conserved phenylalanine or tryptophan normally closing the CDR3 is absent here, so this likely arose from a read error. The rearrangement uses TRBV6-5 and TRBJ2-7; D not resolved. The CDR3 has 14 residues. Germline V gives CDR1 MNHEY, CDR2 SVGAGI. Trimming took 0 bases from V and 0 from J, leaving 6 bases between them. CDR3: CASSYSYGSYEQYL. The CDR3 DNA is TGTGCCAGCAGTTACTCGTATGGCTCCTACGAGCAGTACTTG.

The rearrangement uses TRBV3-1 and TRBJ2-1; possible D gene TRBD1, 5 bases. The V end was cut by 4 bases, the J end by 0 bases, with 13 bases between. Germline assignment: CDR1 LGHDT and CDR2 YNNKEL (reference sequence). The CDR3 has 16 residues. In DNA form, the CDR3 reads TGTGCCAGCAGCCCGATGACAGAACCCTCCTACAATGAGCAGTTCTTC. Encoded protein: CASSPMTEPSYNEQFF.

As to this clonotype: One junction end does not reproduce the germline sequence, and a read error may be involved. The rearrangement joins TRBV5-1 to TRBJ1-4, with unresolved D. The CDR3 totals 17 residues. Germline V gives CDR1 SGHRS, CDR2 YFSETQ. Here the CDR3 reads CASSPEGSVRANKKLFF. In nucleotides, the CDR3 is TGCGCCAGCAGCCCCGAGGGATCGGTGAGGGCTAATAAAAAACTGTTTTTT.

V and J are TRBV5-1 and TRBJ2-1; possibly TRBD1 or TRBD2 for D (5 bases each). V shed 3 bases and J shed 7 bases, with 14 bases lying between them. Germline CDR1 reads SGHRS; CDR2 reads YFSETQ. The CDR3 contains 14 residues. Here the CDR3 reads CASSSAAGANEQFF. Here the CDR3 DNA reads TGCGCCAGCAGCTCAGCGGCTGGGGCGAATGAGCAGTTCTTC.

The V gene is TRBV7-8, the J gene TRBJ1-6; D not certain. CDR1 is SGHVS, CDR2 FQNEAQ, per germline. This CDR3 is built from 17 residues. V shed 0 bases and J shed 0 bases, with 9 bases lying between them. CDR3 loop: CASSLAGDTSYNSPLHF. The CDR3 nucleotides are TGTGCCAGCAGCTTAGCCGGAGATACCTCCTATAATTCACCCCTCCACTTT.

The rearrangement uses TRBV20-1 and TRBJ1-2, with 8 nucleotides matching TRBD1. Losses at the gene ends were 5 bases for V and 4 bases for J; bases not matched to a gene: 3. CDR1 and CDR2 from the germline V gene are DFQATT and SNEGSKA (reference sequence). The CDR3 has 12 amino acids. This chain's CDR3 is CSAQDRAYGYTF. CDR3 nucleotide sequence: TGCAGTGCTCAGGACAGGGCCTATGGCTACACCTTC.

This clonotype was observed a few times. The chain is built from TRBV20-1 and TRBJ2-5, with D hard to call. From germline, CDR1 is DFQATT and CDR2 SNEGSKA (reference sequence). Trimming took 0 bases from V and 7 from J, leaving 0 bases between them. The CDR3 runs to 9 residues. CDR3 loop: CSARETQYF. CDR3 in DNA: TGCAGTGCTAGAGAGACCCAGTACTTC.

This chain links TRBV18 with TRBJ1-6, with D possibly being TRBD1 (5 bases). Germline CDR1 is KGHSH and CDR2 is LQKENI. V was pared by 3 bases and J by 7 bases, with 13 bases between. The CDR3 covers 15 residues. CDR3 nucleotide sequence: TGTGCCAGCTCACCCCGTGGGGGAGAGAATTCACCCCTCCACTTT. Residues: CASSPRGGENSPLHF.

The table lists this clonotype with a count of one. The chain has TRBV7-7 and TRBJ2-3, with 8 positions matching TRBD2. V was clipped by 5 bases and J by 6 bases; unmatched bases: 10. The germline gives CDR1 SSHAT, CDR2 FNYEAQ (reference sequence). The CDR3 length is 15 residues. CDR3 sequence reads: CASSKEAGGSDTQYF. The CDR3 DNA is TGTGCCAGCAGCAAAGAGGCGGGGGGTTCGGATACGCAGTATTTT.

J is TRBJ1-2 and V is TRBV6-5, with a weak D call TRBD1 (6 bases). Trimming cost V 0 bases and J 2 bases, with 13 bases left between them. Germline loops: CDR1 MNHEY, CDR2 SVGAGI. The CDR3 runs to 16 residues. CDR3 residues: CASSYSKTGSNYGYTF. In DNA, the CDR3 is TGTGCCAGCAGTTACTCGAAGACAGGATCAAACTATGGCTACACCTTC.

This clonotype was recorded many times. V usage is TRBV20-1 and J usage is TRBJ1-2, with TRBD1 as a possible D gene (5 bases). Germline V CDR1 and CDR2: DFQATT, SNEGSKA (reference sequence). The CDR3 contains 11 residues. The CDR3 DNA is TGCAGGGTTGAAGGGGACTATGGCTACACCTTC. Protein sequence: CRVEGDYGYTF.

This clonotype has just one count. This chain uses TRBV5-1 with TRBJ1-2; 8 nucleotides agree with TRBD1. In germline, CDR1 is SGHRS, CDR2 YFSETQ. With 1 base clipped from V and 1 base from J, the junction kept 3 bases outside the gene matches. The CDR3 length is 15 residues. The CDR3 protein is CASSLWTGNNYGYTF. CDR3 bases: TGCGCCAGCAGCTTGTGGACAGGGAATAACTATGGCTACACCTTC.